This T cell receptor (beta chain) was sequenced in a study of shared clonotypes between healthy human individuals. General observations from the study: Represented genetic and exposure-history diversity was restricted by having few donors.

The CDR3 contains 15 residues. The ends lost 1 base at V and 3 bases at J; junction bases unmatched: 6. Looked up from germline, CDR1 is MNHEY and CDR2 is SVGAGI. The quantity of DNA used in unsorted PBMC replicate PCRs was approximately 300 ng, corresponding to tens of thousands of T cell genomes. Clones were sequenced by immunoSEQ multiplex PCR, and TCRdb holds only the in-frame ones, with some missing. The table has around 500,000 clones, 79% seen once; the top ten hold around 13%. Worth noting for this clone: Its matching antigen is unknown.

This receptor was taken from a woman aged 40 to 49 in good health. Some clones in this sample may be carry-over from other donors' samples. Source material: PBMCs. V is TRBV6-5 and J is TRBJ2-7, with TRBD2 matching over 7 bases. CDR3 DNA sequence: TGTGCCAGCAGTTACTTTGCGGGAGTGAGCTACGAGCAGTACTTC. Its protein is CASSYFAGVSYEQYF.